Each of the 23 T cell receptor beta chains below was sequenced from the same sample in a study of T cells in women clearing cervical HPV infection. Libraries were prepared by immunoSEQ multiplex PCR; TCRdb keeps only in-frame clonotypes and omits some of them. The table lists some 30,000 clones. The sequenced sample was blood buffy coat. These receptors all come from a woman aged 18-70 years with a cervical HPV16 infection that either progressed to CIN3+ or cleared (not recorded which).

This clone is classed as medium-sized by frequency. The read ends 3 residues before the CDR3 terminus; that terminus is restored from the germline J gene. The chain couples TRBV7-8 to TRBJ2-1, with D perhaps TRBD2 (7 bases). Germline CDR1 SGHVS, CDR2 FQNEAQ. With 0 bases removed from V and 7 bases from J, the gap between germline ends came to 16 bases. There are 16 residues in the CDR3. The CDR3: CASSLAPGGLGNEQFF. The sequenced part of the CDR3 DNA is TGTGCCAGCAGCTTAGCGCCGGGGGGCCTGGGGAATGAG. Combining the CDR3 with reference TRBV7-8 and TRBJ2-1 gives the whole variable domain GAGVSQSPRYKVAKRGQDVALRCDPISGHVSLFWYQQALGQGPEFLTYFQNEAQLDKSGLPSDRFFAERPEGSVSTLKIQRTQQEDSAVYLCASSLAPGGLGNEQFFGPGTRLTVL.

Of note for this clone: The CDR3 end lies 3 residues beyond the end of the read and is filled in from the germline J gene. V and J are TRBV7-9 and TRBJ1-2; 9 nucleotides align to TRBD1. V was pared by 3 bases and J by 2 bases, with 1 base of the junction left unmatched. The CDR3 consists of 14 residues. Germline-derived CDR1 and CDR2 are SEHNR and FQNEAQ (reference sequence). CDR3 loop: CASSFGTGNYGYTF. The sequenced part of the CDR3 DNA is TGTGCCAGCAGCTTTGGGACAGGGAACTATGGC.

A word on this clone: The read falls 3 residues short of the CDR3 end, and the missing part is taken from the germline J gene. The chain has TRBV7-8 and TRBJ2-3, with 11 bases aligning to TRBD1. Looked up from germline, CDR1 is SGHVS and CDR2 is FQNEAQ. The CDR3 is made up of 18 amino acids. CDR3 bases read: TGTGCCAGCAGCTCGATCCGCCGGGACAGGGGGAGCAATCAGCCG. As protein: CASSSIRRDRGSNQP. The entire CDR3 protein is CASSSIRRDRGSNQPQYF.

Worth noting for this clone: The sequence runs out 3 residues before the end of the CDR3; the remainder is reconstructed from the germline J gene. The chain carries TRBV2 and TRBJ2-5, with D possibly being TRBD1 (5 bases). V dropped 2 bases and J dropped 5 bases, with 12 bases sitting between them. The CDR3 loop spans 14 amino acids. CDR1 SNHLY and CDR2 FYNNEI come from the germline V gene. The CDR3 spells CASSETGAGETQYF. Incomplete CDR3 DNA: TGTGCCAGCAGTGAAACGGGTGCAGGGGAGACC.

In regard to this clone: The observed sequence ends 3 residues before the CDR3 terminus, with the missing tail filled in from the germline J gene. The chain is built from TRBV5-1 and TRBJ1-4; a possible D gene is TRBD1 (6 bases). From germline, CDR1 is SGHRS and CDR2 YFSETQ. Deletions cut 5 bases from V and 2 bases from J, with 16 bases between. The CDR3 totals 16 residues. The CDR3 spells CASSFAGARTNEKLFF. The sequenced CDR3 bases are TGCGCCAGCAGTTTTGCGGGGGCGCGTACTAATGAAAAA.

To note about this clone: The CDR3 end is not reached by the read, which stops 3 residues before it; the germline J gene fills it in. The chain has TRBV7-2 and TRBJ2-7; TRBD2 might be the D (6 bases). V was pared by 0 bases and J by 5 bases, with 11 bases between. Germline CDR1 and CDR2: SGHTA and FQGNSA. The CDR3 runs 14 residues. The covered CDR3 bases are TGTGCCAGCAGCTTAGCGGGGGGTCTCGACGAG. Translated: CASSLAGGLDE. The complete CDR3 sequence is CASSLAGGLDEQYF.

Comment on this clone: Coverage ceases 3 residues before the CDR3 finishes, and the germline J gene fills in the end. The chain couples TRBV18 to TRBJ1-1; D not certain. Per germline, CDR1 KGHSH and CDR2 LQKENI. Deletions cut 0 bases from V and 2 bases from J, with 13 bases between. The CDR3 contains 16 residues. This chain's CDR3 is CASSPPYTAPNTEAFF. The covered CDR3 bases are TGTGCCAGCTCACCACCGTATACAGCTCCTAACACTGAA.

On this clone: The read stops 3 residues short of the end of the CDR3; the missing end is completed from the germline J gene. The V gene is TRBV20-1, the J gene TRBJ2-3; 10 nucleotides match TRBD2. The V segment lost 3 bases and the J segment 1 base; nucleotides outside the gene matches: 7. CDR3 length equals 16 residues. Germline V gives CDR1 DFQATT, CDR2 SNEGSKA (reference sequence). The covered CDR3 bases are TGCAGTGCTAGTTTAGCGGGGGGACAGCGCACAGATACG. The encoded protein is CSASLAGGQRTDT. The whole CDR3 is CSASLAGGQRTDTQYF.

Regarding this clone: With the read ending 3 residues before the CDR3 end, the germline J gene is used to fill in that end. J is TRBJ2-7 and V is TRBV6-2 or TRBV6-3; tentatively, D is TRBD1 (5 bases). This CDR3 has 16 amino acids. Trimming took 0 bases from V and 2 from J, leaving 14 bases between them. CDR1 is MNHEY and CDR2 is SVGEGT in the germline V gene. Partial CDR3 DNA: TGTGCCAGCAGTTACTCGACTTTGACAGTTCCCTACGAG. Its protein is CASSYSTLTVPYE. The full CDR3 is CASSYSTLTVPYEQYF.

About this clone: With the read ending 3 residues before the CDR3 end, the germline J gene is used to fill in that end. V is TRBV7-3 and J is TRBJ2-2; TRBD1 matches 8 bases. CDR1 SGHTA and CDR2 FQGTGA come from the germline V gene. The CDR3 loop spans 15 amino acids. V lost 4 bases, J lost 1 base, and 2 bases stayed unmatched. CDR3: CASSSQGENTGELFF. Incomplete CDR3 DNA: TGTGCCAGCAGCTCACAGGGGGAGAACACCGGGGAG.

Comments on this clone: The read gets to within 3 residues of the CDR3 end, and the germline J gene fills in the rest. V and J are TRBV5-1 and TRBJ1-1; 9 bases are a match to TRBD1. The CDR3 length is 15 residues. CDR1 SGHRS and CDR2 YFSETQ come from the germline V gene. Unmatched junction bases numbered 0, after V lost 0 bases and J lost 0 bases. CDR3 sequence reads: CASSLGDRVNTEAFF. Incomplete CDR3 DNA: TGCGCCAGCAGCTTGGGGGACAGGGTGAACACTGAA.

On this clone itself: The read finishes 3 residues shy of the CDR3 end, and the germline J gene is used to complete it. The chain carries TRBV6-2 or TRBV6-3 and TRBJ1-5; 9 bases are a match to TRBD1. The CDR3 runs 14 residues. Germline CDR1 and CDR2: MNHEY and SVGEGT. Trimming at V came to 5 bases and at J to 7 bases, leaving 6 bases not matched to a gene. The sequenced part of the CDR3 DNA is TGTGCCAGCAGTCGGACAGGGGCGGTGCAGCCC. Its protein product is CASSRTGAVQP. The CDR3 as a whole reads CASSRTGAVQPQHF.

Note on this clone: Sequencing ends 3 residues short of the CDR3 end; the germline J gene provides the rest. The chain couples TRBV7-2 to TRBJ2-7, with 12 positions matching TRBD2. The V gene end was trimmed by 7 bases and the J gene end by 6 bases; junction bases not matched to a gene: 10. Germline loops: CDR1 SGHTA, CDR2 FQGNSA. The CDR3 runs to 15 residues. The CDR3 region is CASTQRLAGAGEQYF. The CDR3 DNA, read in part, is TGTGCCAGCACCCAGAGACTAGCGGGAGCTGGCGAG.

The CDR3 spells CASSKTSSGVNEQFF. Incomplete CDR3 DNA: TGTGCCAGCAGCAAAACCTCTAGCGGGGTAAATGAG. The J gene is TRBJ2-1, the V gene TRBV6-2 or TRBV6-3; 9 positions agree with TRBD2. The read ends 3 residues early relative to the CDR3; the germline J gene fills the gap. Losses at the gene ends were 6 bases for V and 7 bases for J; bases not matched to a gene: 10. This CDR3 comprises 15 residues. CDR1 is MNHEY, CDR2 SVGEGT, per germline.

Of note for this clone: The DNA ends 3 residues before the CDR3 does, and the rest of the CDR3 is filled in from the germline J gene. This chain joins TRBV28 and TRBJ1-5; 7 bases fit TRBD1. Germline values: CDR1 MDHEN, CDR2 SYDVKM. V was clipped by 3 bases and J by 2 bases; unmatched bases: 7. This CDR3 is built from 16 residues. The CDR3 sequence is CASSLEGAFGNQPQHF. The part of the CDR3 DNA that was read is TGTGCCAGCAGTTTGGAGGGGGCCTTCGGCAATCAGCCC.

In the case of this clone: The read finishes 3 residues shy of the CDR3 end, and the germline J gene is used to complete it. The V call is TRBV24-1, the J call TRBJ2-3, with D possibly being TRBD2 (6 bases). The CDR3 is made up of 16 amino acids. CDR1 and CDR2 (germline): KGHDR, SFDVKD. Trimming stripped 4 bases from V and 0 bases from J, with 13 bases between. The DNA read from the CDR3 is TGTGCCACCAGTGACTTGCTTGGGACTAGCACAGATACG. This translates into CATSDLLGTSTDT. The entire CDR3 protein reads CATSDLLGTSTDTQYF.

CDR3 region: CASSLGLGGETQYF. Incomplete CDR3 DNA: TGCGCCAGCAGCTTGGGTCTCGGGGGGGAGACC. The rearrangement links TRBV5-1 to TRBJ2-5, with 7 bases aligning to TRBD2. The read halts 3 residues ahead of the CDR3 end, with the missing end drawn from the germline J gene. CDR1 SGHRS and CDR2 YFSETQ come from the germline V gene. CDR3 length: 14 residues. V shed 0 bases and J 5 bases; nucleotides not matched to a gene: 4.

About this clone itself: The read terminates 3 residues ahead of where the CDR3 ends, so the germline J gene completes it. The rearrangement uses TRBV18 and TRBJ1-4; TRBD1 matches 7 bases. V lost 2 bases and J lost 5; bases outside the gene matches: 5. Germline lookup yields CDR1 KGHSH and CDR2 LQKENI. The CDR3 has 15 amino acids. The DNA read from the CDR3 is TGTGCCAGCTCACCAATAAGGGGGCGCAATGAAAAA. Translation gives CASSPIRGRNEK. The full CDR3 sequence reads CASSPIRGRNEKLFF.

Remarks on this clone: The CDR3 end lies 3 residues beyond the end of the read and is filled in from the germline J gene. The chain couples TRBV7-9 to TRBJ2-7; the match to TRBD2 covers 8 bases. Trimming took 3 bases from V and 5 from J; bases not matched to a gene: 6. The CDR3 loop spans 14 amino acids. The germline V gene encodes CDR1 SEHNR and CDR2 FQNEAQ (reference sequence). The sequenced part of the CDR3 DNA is TGTGCCAGCAGCTTTTCAGCGGGAGTGCACGAG. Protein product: CASSFSAGVHE. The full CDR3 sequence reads CASSFSAGVHEQYF.

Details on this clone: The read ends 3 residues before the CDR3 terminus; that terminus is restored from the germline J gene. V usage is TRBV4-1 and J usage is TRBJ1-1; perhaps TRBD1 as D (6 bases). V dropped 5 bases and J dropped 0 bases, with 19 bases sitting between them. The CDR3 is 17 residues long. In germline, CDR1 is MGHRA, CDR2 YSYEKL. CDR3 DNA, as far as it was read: TGCGCCAGCAGCGCTACAGGGCTTAGAACCATGAACACTGAA. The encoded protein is CASSATGLRTMNTE. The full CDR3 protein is CASSATGLRTMNTEAFF.

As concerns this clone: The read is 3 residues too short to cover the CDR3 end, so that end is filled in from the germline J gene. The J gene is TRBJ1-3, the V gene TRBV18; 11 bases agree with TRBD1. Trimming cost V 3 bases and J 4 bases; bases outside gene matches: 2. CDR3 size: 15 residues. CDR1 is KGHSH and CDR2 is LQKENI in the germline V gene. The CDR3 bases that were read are TGTGCCAGCTCACCCGGGACAGGGGGAGGAAACACC. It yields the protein CASSPGTGGGNT. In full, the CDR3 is CASSPGTGGGNTIYF.

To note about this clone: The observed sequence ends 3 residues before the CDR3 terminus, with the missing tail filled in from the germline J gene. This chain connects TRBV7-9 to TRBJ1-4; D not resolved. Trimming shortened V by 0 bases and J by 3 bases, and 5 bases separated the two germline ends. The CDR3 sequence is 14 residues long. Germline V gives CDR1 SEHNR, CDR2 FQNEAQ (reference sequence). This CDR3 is CASSLAIANEKLFF. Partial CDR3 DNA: TGTGCCAGCAGCTTAGCGATAGCTAATGAAAAA. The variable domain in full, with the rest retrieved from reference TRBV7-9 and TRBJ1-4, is DTGVSQNPRHKITKRGQNVTFRCDPISEHNRLYWYRQTLGQGPEFLTYFQNEAQLEKSRLLSDRFSAERPKGSFSTLEIQRTEQGDSAMYLCASSLAIANEKLFFGSGTQLSVL.

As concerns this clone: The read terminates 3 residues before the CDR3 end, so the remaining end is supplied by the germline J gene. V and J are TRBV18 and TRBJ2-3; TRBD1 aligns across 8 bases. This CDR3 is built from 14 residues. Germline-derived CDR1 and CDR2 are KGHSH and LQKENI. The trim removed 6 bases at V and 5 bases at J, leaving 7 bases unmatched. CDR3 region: CASSTRQGKDTQYF. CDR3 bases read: TGTGCCAGCTCTACCCGACAGGGGAAAGATACG.